These T cell receptor beta chains were read from a single sample in a study of shared clonotypes between healthy human individuals. The method was immunoSEQ multiplex PCR; TCRdb's version includes in-frame clones alone and lacks a portion of them. The repertoire holds just over 2,000,000 clones, less than 95% seen once, with roughly 1.1% in the top ten. Sequencing used naive CD8+ T cells sorted from blood. The receptor source for this set is a young man in good health. The CDR3 runs from the conserved cysteine through the conserved F or W. D genes are given only for firm matches. Some rows have no size entry. The others give once, few or many, or a class for an expanded clone.

-	TRBV2	TRBJ2-7	TRBD2	14	TGTGCCAGCAGTGAAGGGCTAGCGGGGGGTGAGCAGTACTTC	CASSEGLAGGEQYF
once	TRBV6-5	TRBJ1-2	TRBD1	13	TGTGCCAGCAGTCCGGGACAGATGGTTGGCTACACCTTC	CASSPGQMVGYTF
-	TRBV28	TRBJ2-7	-	13	TGTGCCAGCAGTCCGGGAAGAGGTTACGAGCAGTACTTC	CASSPGRGYEQYF
-	TRBV7-9	TRBJ2-5	TRBD1	14	TGTGCCAGCAGCCACAAACAGGGGGCAGAGACCCAGTACTTC	CASSHKQGAETQYF
-	TRBV7-3	TRBJ2-2	-	13	TGTGCCAGCAGCTCGATGAACACCGGGGAGCTGTTTTTT	CASSSMNTGELFF
-	TRBV7-6	TRBJ2-5	TRBD1	15	TGTGCCAGCAGCTGGACAGGGGGGGACCAAGAGACCCAGTACTTC	CASSWTGGDQETQYF
-	TRBV4-3	TRBJ2-1	TRBD2	17	TGCGCCAGCAGCCAAGATCTACCAGCGGGGACCTACAATGAGCAGTTCTTC	CASSQDLPAGTYNEQFF
-	TRBV7-2	TRBJ2-1	-	16	TGTGCCAGCAGCCAGGGCTCAGATAGCTCCTACAATGAGCAGTTCTTC	CASSQGSDSSYNEQFF
-	TRBV5-4	TRBJ1-1	-	13	TGTGCCAGCAGCCAGGGAGAGAGCACTGAAGCTTTCTTT	CASSQGESTEAFF
-	TRBV13	TRBJ2-7	-	14	TGTGCCAGCAGCTTCCGGGGCAATTCCTACGAGCAGTACTTC	CASSFRGNSYEQYF
-	TRBV19	TRBJ1-2	-	15	TGTGCCAGTAGTATCGGGGCGGACCTGTCCTATGGCTACACCTTC	CASSIGADLSYGYTF
-	TRBV5-1	TRBJ2-5	-	12	TGCGCCAGCATTGGGACTGAGGAGACCCAGTACTTC	CASIGTEETQYF
-	TRBV5-6	TRBJ2-5	-	12	TGTGCCAGCAAAGGAGTCCAAGAGACCCAGTACTTC	CASKGVQETQYF
-	TRBV4-1	TRBJ2-1	TRBD2	20	TGCGCCAGCAGCCAAGTTATAGGTAGCGGGAGGGGGTTACCCTACAATGAGCAGTTCTTC	CASSQVIGSGRGLPYNEQFF
-	TRBV2	TRBJ1-1	-	13	TGTGCCAGCAGTACCCGACGGAACACTGAAGCTTTCTTT	CASSTRRNTEAFF
-	TRBV6-5	TRBJ2-7	TRBD1	14	TGTGCCAGCAGTCCACAGGGGGCAGGGTACGAGCAGTACTTC	CASSPQGAGYEQYF